This T cell receptor beta chain is drawn from a study of neurological immune-mediated disorders. This clonotype was counted between two and nine times. No antigen is known for it. The time point here: longitudinal time-point 1 (baseline). Unsorted libraries were generated from 2 million PBMCs. These cells had been stored in RNAlater at -80 C. Whole-study findings and limits: In HTLV-1-associated myelopathy, TCR clonal expansion was greatest, whereas multiple sclerosis had the least, falling below healthy controls.

This CDR3 is built from 14 residues. J was trimmed by 5 bases and V by 8 bases; bases with no gene match: 8. Germline V gene data show CDR1 as SGHVS and CDR2 as FQNEAQ. cDNA synthesis was performed by 5'RACE with 10-nucleotide random UMIs. TCRdb recomputed calls from the 5' RACE reads with MiXCR, one row per CDR3 protein. Of more than 70,000 distinct CDR3 sequences in the sample, more than 8.5% were seen once. The sequence derives from a man aged 25-45 years in good health. Sequencing was carried out using PBMCs. The chain is built from TRBV7-8 and TRBJ2-7; 11 nucleotides line up with TRBD2. The DNA for the CDR3 is TGTGCCAGCGGCGGGTCTAGCGGGAGGAACGAGCAGTACTTC. Its protein is CASGGSSGRNEQYF.